The next 28 T cell receptor beta chains were all read from a single sample in a study of blood T cell repertoires in COVID-19. Sequenced by immunoSEQ multiplex PCR; TCRdb stores in-frame clones only, minus some. Found here are 200,000 to 250,000 clones, 84% of them singletons; the top ten hold about 7%. The material sequenced was PBMCs or T cells enriched from blood (not recorded which). All receptors derive from a woman aged 40 to 55 who had recovered from COVID-19.

This rearrangement joins TRBV25-1 to TRBJ2-1; 8 bases are shared with TRBD1. Germline assignment: CDR1 MGHDK and CDR2 SYGVNS. The junction had 16 bases not matched to a gene; V was cut back by 6 bases and J by 6 bases. The CDR3 has 17 residues. The CDR3 region is CASSPLGAGQVSNEQFF. CDR3 nucleotides: TGTGCCAGCAGCCCCCTGGGGGCGGGACAGGTCAGCAATGAGCAGTTCTTC.

The chain links TRBV10-3 to TRBJ1-5, with D possibly TRBD1 on 6 matching bases. The CDR3 totals 14 residues. Looked up from germline, CDR1 is ENHRY and CDR2 is SYGVKD. V lost 6 bases and J lost 5, with 14 bases in between. The CDR3 sequence: CAISSGGADQPQHF. Here the CDR3 DNA reads TGTGCCATCAGCTCGGGGGGCGCGGATCAGCCCCAGCATTTT.

The chain is built from TRBV6-2 or TRBV6-3 and TRBJ2-3; no firm D call. There are 16 residues in the CDR3. V was trimmed by 0 bases and J by 3 bases, leaving 13 bases between them. The germline V gene has CDR1 MNHEY and CDR2 SVGEGT. CDR3 DNA: TGTGCCAGCAGTTACTCGAAGTTCACAGCTACAGATACGCAGTATTTT. Translation: CASSYSKFTATDTQYF.

This clone has only one observation. The V call is TRBV2, the J call TRBJ1-5, with D unresolved. CDR3 length equals 14 residues. The V end lost 7 bases, the J end lost 2 bases, and 12 bases lay between the germline ends. The germline V gene has CDR1 SNHLY and CDR2 FYNNEI. In DNA, the CDR3 is TGTGCCAGCAAAGAGGAGATAGGCAATCAGCCCCAGCATTTT. The encoded protein is CASKEEIGNQPQHF.

The genes are TRBV12-5 and TRBJ1-2, with 8 bases matching TRBD1. V lost 0 bases and J lost 7; bases outside the gene matches: 16. From germline, CDR1 is LGHNT and CDR2 FRNRAP. There are 18 residues in the CDR3. CDR3 protein: CASGLVVQGALMESGYTF. The CDR3 region has the DNA TGTGCTAGTGGTTTGGTAGTGCAGGGGGCATTGATGGAGAGTGGCTACACCTTC.

This clone was picked up one time. The chain combines TRBV7-2 with TRBJ1-5; D possibly corresponds to TRBD1 (6 bases). The V and J ends lost 2 bases and 4 bases respectively, with 12 bases between them. This CDR3 spans 15 amino acids. Per the germline V gene, CDR1 is SGHTA and CDR2 is FQGNSA. The CDR3 DNA reads as TGTGCCAGCAGCTTAAGCGGACAGCAAAATCAGCCCCAGCATTTT. It translates to CASSLSGQQNQPQHF.

The chain has TRBV10-3 and TRBJ2-7; D possibly corresponds to TRBD1 (6 bases). This CDR3 contains 12 residues. CDR1 and CDR2 (germline): ENHRY, SYGVKD. Deletions cut 5 bases from V and 4 bases from J, with 9 bases between. CDR3 residues: CAISLDRYEQYV. The CDR3 nucleotides read TGTGCCATCAGTTTGGACAGATACGAGCAGTACGTC.

This chain links TRBV3-1 (or the pseudogene TRBV3-2) with TRBJ2-3, with 11 positions matching TRBD1. The V segment lost 0 bases and the J segment 4 bases; nucleotides outside the gene matches: 3. The CDR3 is 16 residues long. The germline CDR1 and CDR2 sequences are LGHDT and YNNKEL (reference sequence). As DNA, the CDR3 is TGTGCCAGCAGCCAAGAGGGACAGGGGGGAGCAGATACGCAGTATTTT. Residues: CASSQEGQGGADTQYF.

This clone has a single count. The V and J genes are TRBV30 and TRBJ1-2; TRBD1 might be the D (5 bases). The length of the CDR3 is 14 residues. Germline CDR1 GTSNPN, CDR2 SVGIG (reference sequence). The ends were cut back, 3 bases at V and 8 bases at J, with 19 bases in the middle. The CDR3 is CAWRGTGGWQGYTF. The CDR3 coding sequence is TGTGCCTGGAGGGGGACGGGAGGTTGGCAAGGCTACACCTTC.

This clone was detected only a few times. The rearrangement joins TRBV10-2 to TRBJ1-5; tentative D call: TRBD1 (6 bases). The germline CDR1 and CDR2 sequences are WSHSY and SAAADI. The V and J ends lost 10 bases and 7 bases respectively, with 17 bases between them. CDR3 size: 13 residues. DNA for the CDR3: TGCGCCATCTCACAGGGTCAGGGGCAGCCCCAGCATTTT. Protein: CAISQGQGQPQHF.

The rearrangement uses TRBV4-1 and TRBJ1-1; 8 bases are a match to TRBD1. Trimming took 4 bases from V and 3 from J; bases not matched to a gene: 16. This CDR3 has 18 amino acids. Per germline, CDR1 MGHRA and CDR2 YSYEKL. CDR3 amino acids: CASSRQGYQGARDTEAFF. DNA for the CDR3: TGCGCCAGCAGCCGACAAGGGTACCAGGGGGCAAGGGACACTGAAGCTTTCTTT.

The chain couples TRBV7-2 to TRBJ2-7; 9 nucleotides match TRBD2. Trimming took 1 base from V and 0 from J; bases not matched to a gene: 4. The germline gives CDR1 SGHTA, CDR2 FQGNSA. CDR3 size: 16 residues. The CDR3 DNA is TGTGCCAGCAGCTTAGTAGCGGGAGAACCCTCCTACGAGCAGTACTTC. Encoded protein: CASSLVAGEPSYEQYF.

The J gene is TRBJ2-7, the V gene TRBV11-2; 7 bases fit TRBD1. There are 13 residues in the CDR3. Trimming took 5 bases from V and 5 from J; bases not matched to a gene: 6. Germline CDR1 and CDR2: SGHAT and FQNNGV. This CDR3 reads CASSPDRVNEQYF. CDR3 coding DNA: TGTGCCAGCAGCCCTGACAGGGTCAACGAGCAGTACTTC. Full variable domain (remainder filled in from reference TRBV11-2 and TRBJ2-7): EAGVAQSPRYKIIEKRQSVAFWCNPISGHATLYWYQQILGQGPKLLIQFQNNGVVDDSQLPKDRFSAERLKGVDSTLKIQPAKLEDSAVYLCASSPDRVNEQYFGPGTRLTVT.

The chain has TRBV6-5 and TRBJ2-1; 7 bases agree with TRBD1. The ends lost 6 bases at V and 5 bases at J; junction bases unmatched: 10. Germline CDR1 is MNHEY and CDR2 is SVGAGI. The CDR3 spans 15 residues. CDR3 coding DNA: TGTGCCAGCAGCTTACAGGGGCCCGGGAACAATGAGCAGTTCTTC. Protein product: CASSLQGPGNNEQFF.

This chain links TRBV7-2 with TRBJ1-4, with TRBD1 as a possible D gene (6 bases). This CDR3 region has 15 residues. Between the trimmed V and J ends, which lost 5 bases and 2 bases, there was a span of 12 bases. Germline CDR1 SGHTA, CDR2 FQGNSA. The CDR3 protein is CASSANRATNEKLFF. The CDR3 DNA is TGTGCCAGCAGCGCTAACAGGGCGACTAATGAAAAACTGTTTTTT.

The chain recombines TRBV30 with TRBJ2-3; TRBD2 agrees at 7 bases. This CDR3 has 15 residues. Germline lookup yields CDR1 GTSNPN and CDR2 SVGIG (reference sequence). V lost 4 bases to trimming and J lost 2 bases; unmatched junction nucleotides: 9. CDR3 region: CAWKRGRGPTDTQYF. The CDR3 region has the DNA TGTGCCTGGAAACGGGGGAGGGGCCCCACAGATACGCAGTATTTT.

The genes are TRBV18 and TRBJ2-1, with 10 bases identical to TRBD2. This CDR3 comprises 17 residues. Germline V gene data show CDR1 as KGHSH and CDR2 as LQKENI. The V gene end was trimmed by 1 base and the J gene end by 5 bases; junction bases not matched to a gene: 8. The CDR3 nucleotides are TGTGCCAGCTCACCACGCCGAGCTAGCGGGAGAGACAATGAGCAGTTCTTC. This encodes CASSPRRASGRDNEQFF.

V and J are TRBV3-1 (or the pseudogene TRBV3-2) and TRBJ2-7, with a weak D call TRBD2 (6 bases). This CDR3 has 17 amino acids. The ends were cut back, 4 bases at V and 1 base at J, with 20 bases in the middle. From germline, CDR1 is LGHDT and CDR2 YNNKEL (reference sequence). CDR3 amino acids: CASSLLAEGRTSYEQYV. CDR3 DNA sequence: TGTGCCAGCAGCCTTTTAGCGGAGGGACGAACATCCTACGAGCAGTACGTC.

Regarding this clone: At the DNA level, this CDR3 is encoded by other sequences in the same sample as well. The chain joins TRBV11-3 to TRBJ2-3, with 7 positions matching TRBD2. CDR3 length: 14 amino acids. Germline assignment: CDR1 SGHNT and CDR2 YENEEA. J was trimmed by 3 bases and V by 3 bases; bases with no gene match: 3. Here the CDR3 reads CASSLGGVTDTQYF. The CDR3 DNA reads as TGTGCCAGCAGCTTGGGGGGGGTGACAGATACGCAGTATTTT.

The chain has TRBV4-2 and TRBJ1-1; 7 bases align to TRBD1. Looked up from germline, CDR1 is LGHNA and CDR2 is YNFKEQ. The CDR3 is 14 residues long. Trimming removed 1 base from V and 7 bases from J; junction bases left unmatched: 6. CDR3: CASSQGGTEVEAFF. The CDR3 DNA is TGTGCCAGCAGCCAAGGGGGGACAGAGGTTGAAGCTTTCTTT.

The V and J genes are TRBV11-3 and TRBJ2-1; tentatively, D is TRBD1 (6 bases). The germline gives CDR1 SGHNT, CDR2 YENEEA. V was trimmed by 0 bases and J by 4 bases, leaving 10 bases between them. The CDR3 loop spans 15 amino acids. CDR3 nucleotide sequence: TGTGCCAGCAGCTTAGACCGGGACATTTACAATGAGCAGTTCTTC. The encoded protein is CASSLDRDIYNEQFF.

V and J are TRBV6-5 and TRBJ2-7; 7 nucleotides align to TRBD2. The CDR3 totals 12 residues. CDR1 and CDR2 (germline): MNHEY, SVGAGI. V dropped 8 bases and J dropped 0; count of bases not matched to a gene: 1. This CDR3 is CASRDYSYEQYF. CDR3 sequence (DNA): TGTGCCAGCCGGGACTACTCCTACGAGCAGTACTTC.

The V and J genes are TRBV27 and TRBJ2-1; 10 nucleotides match TRBD1. Germline V CDR1 and CDR2: MNHEY, SMNVEV (reference sequence). Unmatched junction bases numbered 4, after V lost 2 bases and J lost 6 bases. The CDR3 spans 15 residues. CDR3 amino acids: CASSLGTGAPNEQFF. CDR3 nucleotides: TGTGCCAGCAGTTTAGGGACAGGGGCGCCCAATGAGCAGTTCTTC.

The chain carries TRBV10-3 and TRBJ2-1, with 10 bases matching TRBD2. Germline V gene sequence: CDR1 ENHRY, CDR2 SYGVKD. With 6 bases clipped from V and 5 bases from J, the junction kept 7 bases outside the gene matches. The CDR3 extends over 15 amino acids. Written as DNA, the CDR3 is TGTGCCATCAGAGAAACTAGCGGGATTAACAATGAGCAGTTCTTC. Translating it yields CAIRETSGINNEQFF.

V gene TRBV6-5 combines with J gene TRBJ2-2; D unclear. With 2 bases removed from V and 4 bases from J, the gap between germline ends came to 14 bases. The CDR3 has 16 residues. Looked up from germline, CDR1 is MNHEY and CDR2 is SVGAGI. This CDR3 is CASSYPLSTGTGELFF. The CDR3 DNA follows: TGTGCCAGCAGTTACCCCCTTTCTACGGGCACCGGGGAGCTGTTTTTT.

The V gene is TRBV24-1, the J gene TRBJ1-4, with 7 bases matching TRBD1. Trimming cost V 2 bases and J 7 bases; bases outside gene matches: 15. This CDR3 contains 18 residues. Germline V gene lookup returns CDR1 KGHDR and CDR2 SFDVKD. CDR3 protein: CATSDSRTGLPGAEKLFF. The CDR3, as DNA: TGTGCCACCAGTGATTCGAGGACAGGACTCCCAGGGGCTGAAAAACTGTTTTTT.

The V call is TRBV6-5, the J call TRBJ2-7; the match to TRBD1 covers 9 bases. The CDR3 runs 14 residues. Germline CDR1 is MNHEY and CDR2 is SVGAGI. The V segment lost 8 bases and the J segment 3 bases; nucleotides outside the gene matches: 8. The CDR3 DNA follows: TGTGCCAGCTCGATACGACAGGGGGACTACGAGCAGTACGTC. Amino acid sequence: CASSIRQGDYEQYV.

This chain connects TRBV29-1 to TRBJ2-1; D uncertain. V was shortened by 4 bases and J by 0 bases, with 4 bases between the two germline ends. Germline V CDR1 and CDR2: SQVTM, ANQGSEA. The CDR3 length is 12 residues. The CDR3 nucleotides are TGCAGCGTTGGGAGCTCCTACAATGAGCAGTTCTTC. Protein sequence: CSVGSSYNEQFF.